These 14 T cell receptor beta chains share one sample of origin, sequenced in a study of blood T cell repertoires in COVID-19. Profiled with immunoSEQ multiplex PCR; TCRdb holds only in-frame clones, not every one. Seen here are about 150,000 clones, under 80% observed once, and the top ten hold about 3.9%. The sequencing sample was made of peripheral blood. These receptor sequences come from a man in his 60s with acute or convalescent COVID-19.

This chain joins TRBV19 and TRBJ2-1; D perhaps matches TRBD1 (6 bases). Germline loops: CDR1 LNHDA, CDR2 SQIVND (reference sequence). V lost 9 bases and J lost 10, with 13 bases in between. The CDR3 runs 11 residues. CDR3: CASSRTAEQFF. CDR3 nucleotide sequence: TGTGCCAGCTCCCGGACAGCCGAGCAGTTCTTC.

This chain joins TRBV13 and TRBJ2-7; 9 bases map to TRBD2. Germline CDR1 and CDR2: PRHDT and FYEKMQ (reference sequence). The CDR3 loop spans 14 amino acids. After removal of 3 bases from V and 4 bases from J, the junction contained 4 bases not matched to a gene. The CDR3 region has the DNA TGTGCCAGCAGCTTTGCGGGAGGGCCTTACGAGCAGTACTTC. Its translation: CASSFAGGPYEQYF.

This chain links TRBV19 with TRBJ2-3, with 10 bases aligning to TRBD2. Germline assignment: CDR1 LNHDA and CDR2 SQIVND (reference sequence). The V and J ends lost 3 bases and 5 bases, in that order; junction bases with no gene match: 20. This CDR3 is built from 20 residues. The CDR3 loop is CASSIDGPGIGAGGIDTQYF. CDR3 DNA: TGTGCCAGTAGTATCGACGGGCCCGGGATAGGAGCGGGAGGGATAGATACGCAGTATTTT.

V is TRBV27 and J is TRBJ2-1, with TRBD2 matching over 10 bases. With V trimmed by 7 bases and J by 1 base, 1 base remained unmatched. This CDR3 comprises 14 residues. CDR1 MNHEY and CDR2 SMNVEV come from the germline V gene (reference sequence). In DNA form, the CDR3 reads TGTGCCAGCATAGCGGGAGGATCCTACAATGAGCAGTTCTTC. Protein product: CASIAGGSYNEQFF.

The chain recombines TRBV12-2 with TRBJ2-1; the table's D gene call, TRBD2, was not cross checked with the DNA. TRBV12-2 is noted as a pseudogene. The CDR3 length is 15 residues. Here the CDR3 reads CASRLPSGTRNEQFF. CDR3 coding DNA: TGTGCAAGTCGCTTACCTTCCGGGACTAGGAATGAGCAGTTCTTC.

The rearrangement links TRBV7-9 to TRBJ2-1; 9 bases are a match to TRBD2. Trimming removed 5 bases from V and 10 bases from J; junction bases left unmatched: 9. Germline CDR1 and CDR2: SEHNR and FQNEAQ (reference sequence). This CDR3 is 14 amino acids long. CDR3 amino acids: CASSASGTSSEQFF. The DNA of the CDR3 is TGTGCCAGCAGCGCGTCCGGGACTAGCAGCGAGCAGTTCTTC.

In DNA form, the CDR3 reads TGTGCCAGCAGTGACCCGAGGGTCTATGAGCAGTTCTTC. It codes for CASSDPRVYEQFF. The rearrangement uses TRBV6-1 and TRBJ2-1, with D maybe TRBD2 (5 bases). This CDR3 is 13 amino acids long. Trimming took off 3 bases at V and 8 bases at J, with 11 bases between the two ends. In germline, CDR1 is MNHNS, CDR2 SASEGT.

The genes are TRBV18 and TRBJ2-5, with D possibly TRBD2 on 6 matching bases. Trimming took 2 bases from V and 5 from J, leaving 12 bases between them. Germline CDR1 reads KGHSH; CDR2 reads LQKENI. The CDR3 consists of 14 residues. The CDR3 region has the DNA TGTGCCAGCTCACCATTTGGGGGGAAGGAGACCCAGTACTTC. Protein: CASSPFGGKETQYF.

CDR3 loop: CAWSHRGRGTQYF. DNA for the CDR3: TGTGCCTGGAGTCACAGGGGCCGGGGGACTCAGTACTTC. This chain uses TRBV30 with TRBJ2-4; possible D gene TRBD1, 7 bases. The CDR3 has 13 amino acids. The germline V gene has CDR1 GTSNPN and CDR2 SVGIG (reference sequence). The V and J ends lost 2 bases and 12 bases respectively, with 17 bases between them.

In this sample, this clone turned up once. The chain has TRBV4-2 and TRBJ2-3; 11 bases map to TRBD2. CDR1 and CDR2 (germline): LGHNA, YNFKEQ. This CDR3 has 15 residues. After removal of 4 bases from V and 3 bases from J, the junction contained 3 bases not matched to a gene. Here the CDR3 reads CASSPGTSGTDTQYF. The CDR3 nucleotides are TGTGCCAGCAGCCCCGGGACTAGCGGAACAGATACGCAGTATTTT.

V gene TRBV14 combines with J gene TRBJ2-1; 9 bases map to TRBD2. This CDR3 has 17 amino acids. V lost 1 base to trimming and J lost 7 bases; unmatched junction nucleotides: 11. The germline V gene encodes CDR1 SGHDN and CDR2 FVKESK. The CDR3 bases are TGTGCCAGCAGCCAAGGCGGTGGGGCTAGCGGGAAAAATGAGCAGTTCTTC. Protein: CASSQGGGASGKNEQFF. Full variable domain (rest looked up from reference TRBV14 and TRBJ2-1): EAGVTQFPSHSVIEKGQTVTLRCDPISGHDNLYWYRRVMGKEIKFLLHFVKESKQDESGMPNNRFLAERTGGTYSTLKVQPAELEDSGVYFCASSQGGGASGKNEQFFGPGTRLTVL.

The V call is TRBV28, the J call TRBJ2-1; D gene unclear. V was clipped by 7 bases and J by 7 bases, with 8 bases between them. This CDR3 has 11 residues. Germline-derived CDR1 and CDR2 are MDHEN and SYDVKM. CDR3 loop: CASISENEQFF. The CDR3 bases are TGTGCCAGCATCAGTGAAAATGAGCAGTTCTTC. Filled out from reference TRBV28 and TRBJ2-1, the complete variable domain reads DVKVTQSSRYLVKRTGEKVFLECVQDMDHENMFWYRQDPGLGLRLIYFSYDVKMKEKGDIPEGYSVSREKKERFSLILESASTNQTSMYLCASISENEQFFGPGTRLTVL.

The rearrangement joins TRBV5-6 to TRBJ2-1; no reliable D call. V shed 3 bases and J shed 1 base, with 14 bases lying between them. CDR1 is SGHDT and CDR2 is YYEEEE in the germline V gene. The CDR3 is 16 residues long. The DNA for the CDR3 is TGTGCCAGCAGCTCGGCGGCAGCGTCTTCCTACAATGAGCAGTTCTTC. Its translation is CASSSAAASSYNEQFF.

The J gene is TRBJ2-7, the V gene TRBV7-8, with D maybe TRBD1 (6 bases). V was trimmed by 4 bases and J by 6 bases, leaving 16 bases between them. The CDR3 has 14 residues. The germline CDR1 and CDR2 sequences are SGHVS and FQNEAQ. The CDR3 reads CASSSSGTIGEQYF. CDR3 DNA: TGTGCCAGCAGCTCCTCCGGGACAATCGGCGAGCAGTACTTC.